These 25 T cell receptor beta chains were all obtained from the same sample, sequenced in a study of regulatory T cells in long-lasting Graves disease (dated by TCRdb to the early 2020s). The library came from multiplex PCR. For sequencing, an Illumina HiSeq 4000 was employed. iRepertoire HTBI primers and Arm-PCR amplification of CDR3 regions were used to construct TCR beta libraries. Clones were called with MiXCR by TCRdb after fastp trimmed the public reads at Q25, and only in-frame beta chains were retained. All rows with the same CDR3 protein become a single entry with the most common DNA and genes. The sample records some 420,000 distinct CDR3 sequences, 22% of which are singletons. The ten largest clonotypes hold over 10% of the sample. The label giving this sample's time point can be read as: persistent/refractory GD, antithyroid drugs over 5 years with positive TRAb. For both TCR sequencing and RNA sequencing, RNA was extracted from PBMCs in TRIzol.

This specimen was peripheral blood mononuclear cells (PBMCs), taken when the disease was refractory, from a patient treated with antithyroid drugs. These receptors were taken from a female donor with Graves disease.

CDR3 amino acids: CASMTADYGYTF. The CDR3 nucleotides read TGTGCCAGTATGACAGCAGATTATGGCTACACCTTC. This rearrangement joins TRBV19 to TRBJ1-2; D might be TRBD1 (5 bases). V was pared by 7 bases and J by 5 bases, with 11 bases between. This CDR3 has 12 amino acids. The V gene's germline CDR1 is LNHDA and CDR2 SQIVND (reference sequence).

This clonotype was picked up many times. J is TRBJ1-2 and V is TRBV12-3 or TRBV12-4, with 9 bases lining up with TRBD1. V shed 6 bases and J 6 bases; nucleotides not matched to a gene: 8. The CDR3 is made up of 14 amino acids. The CDR3 is CASSEGQGYNGYTF. The CDR3 nucleotides are TGTGCCAGCAGCGAGGGACAGGGATATAATGGCTACACCTTC.

This clonotype was found many times. At one end the junction does not follow the germline gene, possibly because of a read error. The CDR3 here is CASSLRQNTEAFF. The CDR3 nucleotides read TGTGCCAGCAGCTTAAGACAGAACACTGAAGCTTTCTTT. This rearrangement joins TRBV5-1 to TRBJ1-1; D is ambiguous. The CDR3 contains 13 residues. The germline V gene encodes CDR1 SGHRS and CDR2 YFSETQ.

This clonotype was recorded at least ten times. The rearrangement links TRBV12-3 or TRBV12-4 to TRBJ1-6, with D possibly TRBD1 on 6 matching bases. The CDR3 loop spans 12 amino acids. The germline V and J ends were trimmed by 7 bases and 9 bases, with 10 bases remaining between them. The CDR3 region has the DNA TGTGCCAGCACCTCAGGGGTTTCACCCCTCCACTTT. This sequence encodes CASTSGVSPLHF.

This clonotype was observed many times. J is TRBJ2-7 and V is TRBV28; D remains unclear. The germline CDR1 and CDR2 sequences are MDHEN and SYDVKM. V lost 5 bases and J lost 7, with 24 bases in between. CDR3 length: 16 amino acids. The CDR3 here is CASSDRAGLRLMEQYF. CDR3 DNA sequence: TGTGCCAGCAGTGACCGGGCAGGCCTACGTTTGATGGAGCAGTACTTC.

In this sample, this clonotype turned up a few times. The V and J genes are TRBV7-2 and TRBJ1-4; D is perhaps TRBD1 (5 bases). Germline CDR1 is SGHTA and CDR2 is FQGNSA. The ends were cut back, 4 bases at V and 5 bases at J, with 14 bases in the middle. The CDR3 has 15 amino acids. The CDR3 nucleotides read TGTGCCAGCAGCTCCTCAGGACAATTGAATGAAAAACTGTTTTTT. Protein: CASSSSGQLNEKLFF.

This clonotype was seen many times. This rearrangement joins TRBV28 to TRBJ2-5; TRBD1 or TRBD2 may be the D gene (7 bases each). Germline assignment: CDR1 MDHEN and CDR2 SYDVKM. CDR3 size: 15 residues. Between the trimmed V and J ends, which lost 6 bases and 5 bases, there was a span of 19 bases. CDR3 in DNA: TGTGCCAGCAGGACCCCGACAGGGCGGGAGGAGACCCAGTACTTC. Protein: CASRTPTGREETQYF.

The V and J genes are TRBV27 and TRBJ1-5; D gene unclear. Germline values: CDR1 MNHEY, CDR2 SMNVEV (reference sequence). The CDR3 loop spans 15 amino acids. Between the trimmed V and J ends, which lost 5 bases and 0 bases, there was a span of 11 bases. CDR3 residues: CASSLSLNSNQPQHF. The CDR3, as DNA: TGTGCCAGCAGTCTTAGCCTTAATAGCAATCAGCCCCAGCATTTT.

This clonotype occurred many times. The chain uses TRBV12-3 or TRBV12-4 and TRBJ2-7; 14 bases fit TRBD2. V lost 5 bases, J lost 5 bases, and 5 bases stayed unmatched. The CDR3 sequence is 15 residues long. CDR3 residues: CASSPGLAGVHEQYF. As DNA, the CDR3 is TGTGCCAGCAGTCCGGGACTAGCGGGAGTCCACGAGCAGTACTTC.

The V and J genes are TRBV9 and TRBJ1-1; perhaps TRBD1 as D (6 bases). The germline CDR1 and CDR2 sequences are SGDLS and YYNGEE. The CDR3 length is 14 residues. Trimming left V 3 bases short and J 4 bases short, with 13 bases between. The chain's CDR3 is CASSEGGVFTEAFF. DNA for the CDR3: TGTGCCAGCAGCGAGGGGGGGGTTTTCACTGAAGCTTTCTTT.

This clonotype was seen more than once but under ten times. The chain recombines TRBV3-1 with TRBJ1-6; D remains unclear. Germline loops: CDR1 LGHDT, CDR2 YNNKEL (reference sequence). The CDR3 has 14 residues. Trimming stripped 5 bases from V and 7 bases from J, with 12 bases between. The CDR3 loop reads CASSSRSKNSPLHF. As DNA, the CDR3 is TGTGCCAGCAGCTCCCGGAGTAAGAATTCACCCCTCCACTTT.

This clonotype was recorded many times. This rearrangement joins TRBV6-9 to TRBJ2-5, with a tentative D call TRBD2 (5 bases). This CDR3 has 15 residues. The germline gives CDR1 MNHGY, CDR2 SVAAGI. The ends were cut back, 3 bases at V and 2 bases at J, with 13 bases in the middle. The CDR3 coding sequence is TGTGCCAGCAGTTACGGCGGCAGGACTCAAGAGACCCAGTACTTC. Protein sequence: CASSYGGRTQETQYF.

This clonotype was seen many times. The chain carries TRBV28 and TRBJ1-2; D remains ambiguous. V was trimmed by 10 bases and J by 2 bases, leaving 8 bases between them. The CDR3 length is 11 residues. In germline, CDR1 is MDHEN, CDR2 SYDVKM. CDR3: CATYSNYGYTF. CDR3 in DNA: TGTGCCACCTACTCGAACTATGGCTACACCTTC.

The chain is built from TRBV7-9 and TRBJ2-1, with 8 bases fitting TRBD2. Losses at the gene ends were 0 bases for V and 4 bases for J; bases not matched to a gene: 2. The length of the CDR3 is 15 residues. CDR1 and CDR2 (germline): SEHNR, FQNEAQ (reference sequence). CDR3 region: CASSLAASGYNEQFF. The CDR3 nucleotides read TGTGCCAGCAGCTTAGCGGCTAGCGGGTACAATGAGCAGTTCTTC.

This rearrangement joins TRBV7-9 to TRBJ1-6; weak D call: TRBD1 (5 bases). Germline CDR1 SEHNR, CDR2 FQNEAQ (reference sequence). The CDR3 is 17 residues long. V was cut by 5 bases and J by 0 bases, with 14 bases left in between. As DNA, the CDR3 is TGTGCCAGCAGCCAGAAAGGGGTCAGCTCCTATAATTCACCCCTCCACTTT. This codes for CASSQKGVSSYNSPLHF.

The chain has TRBV20-1 and TRBJ2-5; 11 nucleotides agree with TRBD1. The CDR3 runs to 15 residues. CDR1 is DFQATT and CDR2 is SNEGSKA in the germline V gene (reference sequence). Unmatched junction bases numbered 8, after V lost 3 bases and J lost 5 bases. CDR3 in DNA: TGCAGTGCTAGTGAGTGGACAGGGGGCTTGGAGACCCAGTACTTC. Translated, it gives CSASEWTGGLETQYF.

The V and J genes are TRBV10-3 and TRBJ2-7; TRBD1 matches 8 bases. Per germline, CDR1 ENHRY and CDR2 SYGVKD. The CDR3 sequence is 13 residues long. V dropped 5 bases and J dropped 5; count of bases not matched to a gene: 5. In DNA, the CDR3 is TGTGCCATCAGTCAGGAGACAGGGGACGAGCAGTACTTC. It translates to CAISQETGDEQYF.

There are a few counts of this clonotype. V and J are TRBV15 and TRBJ1-3, with D perhaps matching TRBD1 (5 bases). This CDR3 region has 17 residues. V dropped 1 base and J dropped 0 bases, with 13 bases sitting between them. Germline CDR1 is LNHNV and CDR2 is YYDKDF (reference sequence). The CDR3 protein is CATSRGWGGGSGNTIYF. The CDR3, as DNA: TGTGCCACCAGCAGAGGGTGGGGGGGGGGCTCTGGAAACACCATATATTTT.

This clonotype was observed once. This chain joins TRBV30 and TRBJ2-7; D is perhaps TRBD1 (6 bases). From germline, CDR1 is GTSNPN and CDR2 SVGIG (reference sequence). The CDR3 has 11 residues. V was trimmed by 5 bases and J by 4 bases, leaving 9 bases between them. CDR3 in amino acids: CAWVQGYEQYF. The CDR3 nucleotides read TGTGCCTGGGTGCAGGGGTACGAGCAGTACTTC.

This clonotype came up a few times. This chain uses TRBV20-1 with TRBJ2-7, with unresolved D. CDR1 DFQATT and CDR2 SNEGSKA come from the germline V gene (reference sequence). The CDR3 is 15 amino acids. V was shortened by 1 base and J by 1 base, with 14 bases between the two germline ends. The CDR3 sequence: CSARAPGTGSYEQYF. CDR3 DNA sequence: TGCAGTGCTAGAGCCCCCGGAACTGGGTCCTACGAGCAGTACTTC.

The sample holds many counts of this clonotype. The chain has TRBV20-1 and TRBJ2-7; D assignment may be TRBD1 or TRBD2 (5 bases each). This CDR3 is built from 14 residues. V was trimmed by 6 bases and J by 2 bases, leaving 17 bases between them. The germline V gene encodes CDR1 DFQATT and CDR2 SNEGSKA (reference sequence). Here the CDR3 reads CSARAVAGTYEQYF. In DNA form, the CDR3 reads TGCAGTGCCCGAGCGGTGGCAGGGACCTACGAGCAGTACTTC.

This clonotype has a count of ten or more. The chain links TRBV12-5 to TRBJ1-5; D may be TRBD1 (6 bases). Trimming pared 1 base from V and 2 bases from J, leaving 15 bases between. The CDR3 has 17 amino acids. Germline-derived CDR1 and CDR2 are LGHNT and FRNRAP. The CDR3 nucleotides are TGTGCTAGTGGTTTGGACAACCGACAGGTAGGCAATCAGCCCCAGCATTTT. This codes for CASGLDNRQVGNQPQHF.

On this clonotype itself: Possible read error: a much larger clone is one base away. The rearrangement joins TRBV19 to TRBJ1-4; TRBD1 is a possible D gene (5 bases). Germline V gives CDR1 LNHDA, CDR2 SQIVND (reference sequence). The CDR3 contains 19 residues. The CDR3 loop reads CASSRSVGNLGGPNGKLFF. The DNA for the CDR3 is TGTGCCAGTAGTAGGTCCGTCGGCAACCTTGGGGGACCTAATGGAAAACTGTTTTTT.

The rearrangement links TRBV5-4 to TRBJ2-7, with 8 bases lining up with TRBD1. Germline CDR1 and CDR2: SGHNT and YYREEE (reference sequence). The CDR3 is made up of 13 amino acids. V lost 4 bases and J lost 10; bases outside the gene matches: 10. CDR3 in amino acids: CASSTGTGDRQYF. The CDR3 nucleotides are TGTGCCAGCAGCACCGGGACAGGCGATCGTCAGTACTTC.

In its sample, this clonotype was seen a few times. The chain links TRBV11-2 to TRBJ1-2, with D possibly matching TRBD1 (5 bases). The CDR3 spans 14 residues. V lost 6 bases and J lost 4, with 15 bases in between. Germline V gene lookup returns CDR1 SGHAT and CDR2 FQNNGV. CDR3 residues: CASSPDSYPYGYTF. CDR3 nucleotide sequence: TGTGCCAGCAGTCCAGACAGCTACCCCTATGGCTACACCTTC.